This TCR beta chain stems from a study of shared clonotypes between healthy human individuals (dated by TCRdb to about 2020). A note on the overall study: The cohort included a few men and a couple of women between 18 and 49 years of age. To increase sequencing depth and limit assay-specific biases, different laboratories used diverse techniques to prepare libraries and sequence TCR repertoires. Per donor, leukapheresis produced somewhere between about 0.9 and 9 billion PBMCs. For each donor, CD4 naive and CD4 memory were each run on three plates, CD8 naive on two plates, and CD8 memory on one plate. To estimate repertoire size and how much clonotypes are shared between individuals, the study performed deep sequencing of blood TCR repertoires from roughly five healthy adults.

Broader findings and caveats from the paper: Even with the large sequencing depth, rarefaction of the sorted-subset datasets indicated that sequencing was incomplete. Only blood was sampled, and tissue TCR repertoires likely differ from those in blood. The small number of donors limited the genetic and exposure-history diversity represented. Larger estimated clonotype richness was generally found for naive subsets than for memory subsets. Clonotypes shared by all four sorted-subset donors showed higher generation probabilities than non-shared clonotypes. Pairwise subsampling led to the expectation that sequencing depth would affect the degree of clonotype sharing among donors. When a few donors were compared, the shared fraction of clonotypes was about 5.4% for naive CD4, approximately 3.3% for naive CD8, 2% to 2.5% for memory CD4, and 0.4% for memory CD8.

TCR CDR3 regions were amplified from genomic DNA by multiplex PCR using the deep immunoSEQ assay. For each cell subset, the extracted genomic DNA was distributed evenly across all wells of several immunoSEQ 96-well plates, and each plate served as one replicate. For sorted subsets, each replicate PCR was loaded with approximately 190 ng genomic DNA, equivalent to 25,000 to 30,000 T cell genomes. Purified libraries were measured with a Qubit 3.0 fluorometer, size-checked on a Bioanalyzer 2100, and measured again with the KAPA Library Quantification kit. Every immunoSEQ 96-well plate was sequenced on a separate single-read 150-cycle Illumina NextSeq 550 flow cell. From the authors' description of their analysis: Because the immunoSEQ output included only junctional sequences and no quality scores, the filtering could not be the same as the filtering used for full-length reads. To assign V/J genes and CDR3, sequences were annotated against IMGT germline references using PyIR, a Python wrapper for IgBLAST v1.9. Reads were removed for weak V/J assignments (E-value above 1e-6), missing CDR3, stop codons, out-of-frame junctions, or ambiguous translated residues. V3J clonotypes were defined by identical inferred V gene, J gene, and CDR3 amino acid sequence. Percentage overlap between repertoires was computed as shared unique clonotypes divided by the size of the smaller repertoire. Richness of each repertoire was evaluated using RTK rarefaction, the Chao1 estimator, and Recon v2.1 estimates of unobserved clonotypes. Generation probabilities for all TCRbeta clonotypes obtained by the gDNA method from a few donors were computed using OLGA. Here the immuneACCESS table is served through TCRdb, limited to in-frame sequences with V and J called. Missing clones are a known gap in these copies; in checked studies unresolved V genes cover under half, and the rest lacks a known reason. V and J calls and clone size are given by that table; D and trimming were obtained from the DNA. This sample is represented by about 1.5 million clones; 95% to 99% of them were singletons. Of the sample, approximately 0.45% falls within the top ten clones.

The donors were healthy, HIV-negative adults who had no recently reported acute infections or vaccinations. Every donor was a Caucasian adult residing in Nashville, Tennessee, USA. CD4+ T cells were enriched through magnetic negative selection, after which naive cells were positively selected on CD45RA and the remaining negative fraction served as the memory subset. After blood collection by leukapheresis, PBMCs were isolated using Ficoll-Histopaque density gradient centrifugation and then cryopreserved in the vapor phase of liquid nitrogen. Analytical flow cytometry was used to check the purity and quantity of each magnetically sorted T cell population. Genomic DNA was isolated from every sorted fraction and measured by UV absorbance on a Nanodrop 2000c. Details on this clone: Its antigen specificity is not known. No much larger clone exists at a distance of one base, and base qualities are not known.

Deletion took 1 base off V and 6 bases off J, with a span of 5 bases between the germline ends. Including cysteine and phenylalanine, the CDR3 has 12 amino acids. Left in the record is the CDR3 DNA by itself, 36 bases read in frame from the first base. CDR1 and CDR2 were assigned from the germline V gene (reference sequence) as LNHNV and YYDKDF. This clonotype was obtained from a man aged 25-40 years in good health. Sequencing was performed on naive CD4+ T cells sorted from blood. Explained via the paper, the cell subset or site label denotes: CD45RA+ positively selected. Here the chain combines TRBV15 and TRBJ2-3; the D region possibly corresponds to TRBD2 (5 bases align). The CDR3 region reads CATSRGEDTQYF. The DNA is TGTGCCACCAGCAGAGGGGAGGATACGCAGTATTTT. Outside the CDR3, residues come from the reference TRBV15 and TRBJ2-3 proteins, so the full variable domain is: DAMVIQNPRYQVTQFGKPVTLSCSQTLNHNVMYWYQQKSSQAPKLLFHYYDKDFNNEADTPDNFQSRRPNTSFCFLDIRSPGLGDTAMYLCATSRGEDTQYFGPGTRLTVL.